This T cell receptor (beta chain) appears in the sequencing data of a study of Ad26.COV2.S vaccination and SARS-CoV-2 variants. Across the study: Ad26.COV2.S was injected intramuscularly once or twice, 56 days apart.

V was shortened by 2 bases and J by 3 bases, with 11 bases between the two germline ends. Germline V CDR1 and CDR2: MNHNS, SASEGT. The CDR3 has 14 residues. Remarks on this clone: What it binds is unknown.

Clones were sequenced by immunoSEQ multiplex PCR, and TCRdb holds only the in-frame ones, with some missing. Of about 260,000 clones in the sample, roughly 85% were seen once. Study observations and caveats: Substantial response breadth was reportedly seen for spike-specific CD8+ and CD4+ T cells after vaccination. Vaccine recipients and placebo recipients showed similar non-spike TCR breadth.

Treatment: approximately 18 received Ad26.COV2.S at low or high dose, single or two shots; five or six received placebo; per-sample allocation not given. Sampling occurred on day 63 after the first vaccine or placebo injection. The material was peripheral blood, obtained in a trial of Ad26.COV2.S vaccine versus placebo. The TCR sequence derives from a person between 18 and 65 years old who received the Ad26.COV2.S COVID-19 vaccine or a placebo. The chain couples TRBV6-1 to TRBJ2-7; D is perhaps TRBD1 (5 bases). CDR3 sequence: CASSEYLGRYEQYV. The CDR3 region has the DNA TGTGCCAGCAGTGAATATCTGGGGCGCTACGAGCAGTACGTC.